This T cell receptor (beta chain) is from a study of beta chain features in type 1 diabetes. Notes on the study in general: The study found moderately but significantly shorter TCRB CDR3s in all four CD4+ subsets of Type 1 diabetes patients. When VDJ junctions were examined, type 1 diabetes patients showed fewer insertions and more deletions.

As concerns this clone: The antigen is unknown.

Trimming removed 8 bases at V and 1 base at J, with 12 bases between. This CDR3 has 14 amino acids. Looked up from germline, CDR1 is SGDLS and CDR2 is YYNGEE. Expressed TCRB transcripts were sequenced after all isolated RNA was converted to cDNA. Sequenced by immunoSEQ multiplex PCR; TCRdb stores in-frame clones only, minus some. The table lists 630,000 or so clones, around 15% of them singletons. The chain carries TRBV9 and TRBJ2-2, with TRBD1 as a possible D gene (6 bases). The clonotype comes from a man aged 18 to 35 with type 1 diabetes. The sample was naive CD4+ T cells from blood. CDR3 DNA: TGTGCCAGTACAGGGACCGTGAACACCGGGGAGCTGTTTTTT. This translates into CASTGTVNTGELFF.